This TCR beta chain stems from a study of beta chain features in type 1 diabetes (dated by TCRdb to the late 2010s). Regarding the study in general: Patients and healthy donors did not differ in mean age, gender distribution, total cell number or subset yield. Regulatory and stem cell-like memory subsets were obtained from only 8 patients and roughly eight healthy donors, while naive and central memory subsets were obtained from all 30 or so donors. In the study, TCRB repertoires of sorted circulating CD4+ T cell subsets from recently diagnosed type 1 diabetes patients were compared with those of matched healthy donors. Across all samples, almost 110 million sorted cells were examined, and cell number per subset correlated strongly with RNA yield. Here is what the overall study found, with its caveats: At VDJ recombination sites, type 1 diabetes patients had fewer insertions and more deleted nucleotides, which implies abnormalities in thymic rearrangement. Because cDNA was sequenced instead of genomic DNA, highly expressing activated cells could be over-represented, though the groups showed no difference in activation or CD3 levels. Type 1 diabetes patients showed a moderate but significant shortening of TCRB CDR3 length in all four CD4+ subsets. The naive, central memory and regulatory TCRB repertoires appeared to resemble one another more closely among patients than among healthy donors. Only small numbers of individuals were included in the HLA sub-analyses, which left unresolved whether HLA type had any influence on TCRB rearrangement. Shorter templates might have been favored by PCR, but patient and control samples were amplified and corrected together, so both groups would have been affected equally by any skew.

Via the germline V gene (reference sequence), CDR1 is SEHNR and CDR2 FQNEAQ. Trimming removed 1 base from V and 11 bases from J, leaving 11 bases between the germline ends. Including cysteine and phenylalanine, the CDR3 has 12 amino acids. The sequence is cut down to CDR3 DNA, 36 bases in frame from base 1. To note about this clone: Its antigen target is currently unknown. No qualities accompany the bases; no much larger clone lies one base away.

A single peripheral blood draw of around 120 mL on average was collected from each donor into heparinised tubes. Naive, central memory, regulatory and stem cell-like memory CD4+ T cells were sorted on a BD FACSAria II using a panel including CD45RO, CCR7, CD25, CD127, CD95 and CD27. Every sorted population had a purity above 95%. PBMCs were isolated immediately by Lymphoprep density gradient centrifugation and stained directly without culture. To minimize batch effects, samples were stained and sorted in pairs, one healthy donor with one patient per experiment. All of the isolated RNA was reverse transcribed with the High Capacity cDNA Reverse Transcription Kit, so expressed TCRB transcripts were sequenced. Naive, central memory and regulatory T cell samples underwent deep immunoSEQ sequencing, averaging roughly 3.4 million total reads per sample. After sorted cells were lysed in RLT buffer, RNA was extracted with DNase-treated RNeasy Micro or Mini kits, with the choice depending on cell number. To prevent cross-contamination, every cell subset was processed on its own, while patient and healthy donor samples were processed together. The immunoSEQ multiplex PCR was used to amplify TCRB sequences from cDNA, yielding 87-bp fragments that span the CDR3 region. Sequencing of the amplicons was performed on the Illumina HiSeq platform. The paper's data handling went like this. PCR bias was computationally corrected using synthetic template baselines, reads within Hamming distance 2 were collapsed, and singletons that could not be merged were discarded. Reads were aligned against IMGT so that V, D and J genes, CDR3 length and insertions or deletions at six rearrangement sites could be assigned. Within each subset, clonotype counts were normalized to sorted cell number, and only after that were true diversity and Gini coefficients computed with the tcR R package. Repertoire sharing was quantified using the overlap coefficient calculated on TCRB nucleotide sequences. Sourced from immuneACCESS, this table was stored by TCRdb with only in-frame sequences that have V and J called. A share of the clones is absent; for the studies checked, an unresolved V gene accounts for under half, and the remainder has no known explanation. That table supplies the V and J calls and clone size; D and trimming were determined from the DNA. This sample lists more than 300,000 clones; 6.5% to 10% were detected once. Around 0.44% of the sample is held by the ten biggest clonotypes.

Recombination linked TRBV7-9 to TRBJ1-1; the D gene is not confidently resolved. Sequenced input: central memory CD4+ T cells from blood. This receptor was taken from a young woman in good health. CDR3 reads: CASSLGTSSAFF. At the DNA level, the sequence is TGTGCCAGCAGCTTAGGCACGAGTTCCGCTTTCTTT. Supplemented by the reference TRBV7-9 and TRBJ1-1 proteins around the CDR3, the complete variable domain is DTGVSQNPRHKITKRGQNVTFRCDPISEHNRLYWYRQTLGQGPEFLTYFQNEAQLEKSRLLSDRFSAERPKGSFSTLEIQRTEQGDSAMYLCASSLGTSSAFFGQGTRLTVV.